Listed below are T cell receptor beta chains from one sample, sequenced in a study of blood T cell repertoires in COVID-19. Assay: immunoSEQ multiplex PCR; the TCRdb copy retains only in-frame clones and omits some. The sample holds some 88,000 clones; around 79% are singletons and the top ten take 24%. Sequences were obtained from peripheral blood. The receptors here all came from a human donor in a cohort sampled during active COVID-19. The CDR3 runs from the conserved cysteine through the conserved F or W. A D gene is named only where the DNA matches it firmly. Only some rows state a clone size, as once, few, many or a class for expanded clones.

D	J	V	size	DNA	CDR3
.	TRBJ2-5	TRBV3-1/TRBV3-2	.	TGTGCCAGCAGCCCAAGGGGCCAAGAGACCCAGTACTTC	CASSPRGQETQYF
TRBD2	TRBJ2-2	TRBV28	.	TGTGCCAGCAGCTGGCCGGGACTAGCAGGCACCGGGGAGCTGTTTTTT	CASSWPGLAGTGELFF
TRBD2	TRBJ2-1	TRBV13	.	TGTGCCAGCAGCTTAGGGGGACGGCTAGCGGCTGACAATGAGCAGTTCTTC	CASSLGGRLAADNEQFF
TRBD2	TRBJ2-5	TRBV11-3	once	TGTGCCAGCAGCCCGGGACTAGCGGACGAGACCCAGTACTTC	CASSPGLADETQYF
.	TRBJ1-2	TRBV11-2	.	TGTGCCAGCAGCTTAATCGAGGGCCGCGATTATGGCTACACCTTC	CASSLIEGRDYGYTF
TRBD1	TRBJ1-5	TRBV28	.	TGTGCCAGCAGTTTATTGGTACAGGGGGGAGGTCAGCCCCAGCATTTT	CASSLLVQGGGQPQHF
TRBD2	TRBJ2-7	TRBV10-3	.	TGTGCCATCAGTGCTGCGGGGGGCTACGAGCAGTACTTC	CAISAAGGYEQYF
TRBD2	TRBJ2-7	TRBV5-1	.	TGCGCCAGCAGCTTACGCGGGAGTGGCTACGAGCAGTACTTC	CASSLRGSGYEQYF
TRBD1	TRBJ1-1	TRBV6-5	.	TGTGCCAGCAGTACAGGGGGAGGTATGAACACTGAAGCTTTCTTT	CASSTGGGMNTEAFF
.	TRBJ1-1	TRBV6-5	.	TGTGCCAGCACCGGGGTTGAGGACACTGAAGCTTTCTTT	CASTGVEDTEAFF
.	TRBJ1-2	TRBV6-5	.	TGTGCCAGCAGTTACTGGAAAGGACAGACCGGAGGCTACACCTTC	CASSYWKGQTGGYTF
.	TRBJ2-3	TRBV4-2	.	TGTGCCAGCAGCCAAGAGAGGTACGAAGCTAGCACAGATACGCAGTATTTT	CASSQERYEASTDTQYF
.	TRBJ2-7	TRBV6-5	.	.	CATSVAGSYEQYF
.	TRBJ1-6	TRBV4-1	.	TGCGCCAGCAGCCAGCTGACAGCTAATTCACCCCTCCACTTT	CASSQLTANSPLHF
.	TRBJ2-5	TRBV7-9	once	TGTGCCAGCAGCTCCTCGGGGGTCTACGGACGGCCCTCGGAGACCCAGTACTTC	CASSSSGVYGRPSETQYF
.	TRBJ1-1	TRBV19	.	TGTGCCAGTAGTATTTGGTCCGGGGGTACGGACACTGAAGCTTTCTTT	CASSIWSGGTDTEAFF
.	TRBJ2-5	TRBV6-5	.	TGTGCCAGCAGGACCGGAGGTGACCAAGAGACCCAGTACTTC	CASRTGGDQETQYF
TRBD1	TRBJ2-4	TRBV6-6	.	TGTGCCAGCAGTCTGGACAGGGAGGACATTCAGTACTTC	CASSLDREDIQYF
.	TRBJ2-3	TRBV3-1/TRBV3-2	.	TGTGCCAGCAGCCAAGATAGCCAGGGGTGGGATACGCAGTATTTT	CASSQDSQGWDTQYF
.	TRBJ1-1	TRBV7-8	.	TGTGCCAGCAGCTTAATGGCCCCGAACACTGAAGCTTTCTTT	CASSLMAPNTEAFF
.	TRBJ2-6	TRBV24-1	once	TGTGCCACCAGTGACATAACCGGAAATGTGACAGTCTCTGGGGCCAACGTCCTGACTTTC	CATSDITGNVTVSGANVLTF
.	TRBJ1-2	TRBV20-1	.	TGCAGTGCCCCGAGGAACTATGGCTACACCTTC	CSAPRNYGYTF
.	TRBJ1-1	TRBV18	.	TGTGCCAGCTCCCCAGAGACATATACAGCTTTGAACACTGAAGCTTTCTTT	CASSPETYTALNTEAFF
.	TRBJ1-3	TRBV5-1	.	TGCGCCAGCAGCTTGGACGGTGGAAACACCATATATTTT	CASSLDGGNTIYF